What follows are 10 T cell receptor beta chains derived from one specimen sequenced in a study of CD8 T cells in Susac syndrome. A quantity of about 0.5 to 1 ug RNA underwent reverse transcription using random hexamers. TCRdb reprocessed the immunoSEQ multiplex PCR reads with MiXCR, giving one entry per CDR3 protein. This table holds roughly 200,000 distinct CDR3 sequences, 95% found once. Material for sequencing was CD4+ T cells from PBMCs. Receptors were obtained from a human donor with multiple sclerosis.

The V gene is TRBV27, the J gene TRBJ1-4; D is undetermined. Trimming took 2 bases from V and 7 from J, leaving 14 bases between them. Germline V gene sequence: CDR1 MNHEY, CDR2 SMNVEV (reference sequence). The CDR3 extends over 15 amino acids. The CDR3 loop is CASSLRGVAREKLFF. The CDR3 DNA is TGTGCCAGCAGTTTACGTGGGGTGGCGCGTGAAAAACTGTTTTTT.

The V and J genes are TRBV15 and TRBJ1-2; D is undetermined. Deletions cut 0 bases from V and 6 bases from J, with 14 bases between. The CDR3 totals 15 residues. From germline, CDR1 is LNHNV and CDR2 YYDKDF (reference sequence). CDR3 in amino acids: CATSRDLTAVDGYTF. In DNA form, the CDR3 reads TGTGCCACCAGCAGAGATCTCACAGCAGTTGATGGCTACACCTTC.

J is TRBJ1-1 and V is TRBV10-3; the D gene is possibly TRBD1 (5 bases). This CDR3 has 16 amino acids. Trimming stripped 6 bases from V and 1 base from J, with 18 bases between. Germline V gene data show CDR1 as ENHRY and CDR2 as SYGVKD. Here the CDR3 DNA reads TGTGCCATCAGGAGAGACAGCACTGGTTGGAACACTGAAGCTTTCTTT. The encoded protein is CAIRRDSTGWNTEAFF.

The chain couples TRBV10-3 to TRBJ2-2, with unresolved D. Trimming shortened V by 0 bases and J by 1 base, and 6 bases separated the two germline ends. In germline, CDR1 is ENHRY, CDR2 SYGVKD. The CDR3 is 15 amino acids. This CDR3 reads CAISESSGNTGELFF. The DNA for the CDR3 is TGTGCCATCAGTGAGTCCTCTGGGAACACCGGGGAGCTGTTTTTT.

This chain uses TRBV29-1 with TRBJ1-1; 9 nucleotides line up with TRBD1. The CDR3 is 15 amino acids. In germline, CDR1 is SQVTM, CDR2 ANQGSEA. With 6 bases clipped from V and 1 base from J, the junction kept 9 bases outside the gene matches. This CDR3 reads CSVRDRVRGNTEAFF. The CDR3 bases are TGCAGCGTCCGGGACAGGGTAAGAGGGAACACTGAAGCTTTCTTT.

This clonotype was detected only a few times. V usage is TRBV30 and J usage is TRBJ2-1; D ambiguous. In germline, CDR1 is GTSNPN, CDR2 SVGIG (reference sequence). The length of the CDR3 is 14 residues. V dropped 2 bases and J dropped 5 bases, with 13 bases sitting between them. The CDR3 sequence: CAWSPLGRNNEQFF. For the CDR3, the DNA is TGTGCCTGGAGTCCCTTAGGCAGAAACAATGAGCAGTTCTTC.

This CDR3 reads CASSVPGYQETQYF. CDR3 bases: TGTGCCAGCAGCGTCCCGGGGTACCAAGAGACCCAGTACTTC. The chain recombines TRBV28 with TRBJ2-5; D is perhaps TRBD2 (5 bases). V was clipped by 6 bases and J by 0 bases, with 11 bases between them. The V gene's germline CDR1 is MDHEN and CDR2 SYDVKM. This CDR3 contains 14 residues.

The chain joins TRBV20-1 to TRBJ2-1; D may be TRBD1 (5 bases). CDR3 length equals 13 residues. Trimming removed 1 base from V and 7 bases from J, with 11 bases in between. Germline-derived CDR1 and CDR2 are DFQATT and SNEGSKA (reference sequence). The CDR3 region has the DNA TGCAGTGCTAGAGGGCAGGGTGTTAATGAGCAGTTCTTC. As protein: CSARGQGVNEQFF.

This sequence joins TRBV30 and TRBJ2-1; TRBD2 might be the D (6 bases). The CDR3 sequence is 13 residues long. Between the trimmed V and J ends, which lost 4 bases and 5 bases, there was a span of 12 bases. Germline CDR1 GTSNPN, CDR2 SVGIG (reference sequence). The CDR3: CAWMAGWNNEQFF. The CDR3 nucleotides are TGTGCCTGGATGGCGGGGTGGAACAATGAGCAGTTCTTC. Based on the CDR3 plus reference TRBV30 and TRBJ2-1, the full variable domain is SQTIHQWPATLVQPVGSPLSLECTVEGTSNPNLYWYRQAAGRGLQLLFYSVGIGQISSEVPQNLSASRPQDRQFILSSKKLLLSDSGFYLCAWMAGWNNEQFFGPGTRLTVL.

This clonotype was detected only once. The chain joins TRBV30 to TRBJ1-1, with unresolved D. CDR3 length: 13 amino acids. Germline loops: CDR1 GTSNPN, CDR2 SVGIG (reference sequence). The V end lost 3 bases, the J end lost 5 bases, and 13 bases lay between the germline ends. Here the CDR3 reads CAWSWTLWTEAFF. The CDR3 nucleotides are TGTGCCTGGAGCTGGACCTTGTGGACTGAAGCTTTCTTT.